This record covers a single T cell receptor beta chain. This record belongs to a study of technical replicates of blood from a few donors. The protocol was immunoSEQ multiplex PCR, while the TCRdb copy is restricted to in-frame clones and leaves out a portion. The sample shows 53,000 or so clones, about 86% of them seen only once. V was pared by 4 bases and J by 0 bases, with 14 bases between. The CDR3 spans 17 residues. Per germline, CDR1 SGDLS and CDR2 YYNGEE. The sequencing input was PBMCs. This TCR derives from a human donor in good health. Some clones in this sample may be carry-over from other donors' samples. The V gene is TRBV9, the J gene TRBJ2-6; maybe TRBD2 (5 bases). CDR3 DNA sequence: TGTGCCAGCAGCTCGCCGGGCCGGGGCTCTGGGGCCAACGTCCTGACTTTC. It is translated as CASSSPGRGSGANVLTF. The entire variable domain, with the rest obtained from reference TRBV9 and TRBJ2-6, is as follows: DSGVTQTPKHLITATGQRVTLRCSPRSGDLSVYWYQQSLDQGLQFLIQYYNGEERAKGNILERFSAQQFPDLHSELNLSSLELGDSALYFCASSSPGRGSGANVLTFGAGSRLTVL.